The T cell receptor (beta chain) under discussion was sequenced for a study of shared clonotypes between healthy human individuals (dated by TCRdb to the early 2020s). At the level of the whole study: Three men and a couple of women, aged 18 to 49 years, made up the cohort. For each donor, CD4 naive and CD4 memory were each run on three plates, CD8 naive on two plates, and CD8 memory on one plate. Blood TCR repertoires of a handful of healthy adults were deeply sequenced to estimate repertoire size and the extent of clonotype sharing between individuals. Different laboratories and diverse techniques were used to prepare libraries and sequence TCR repertoires, to increase sequencing depth and limit assay-specific biases. Each donor's leukapheresis produced roughly between about 0.8 and 10 billion PBMCs.

The paper as a whole reports these results and caveats: Rarefaction of sorted-subset datasets indicated incomplete sequencing despite the large sequencing depth. Sampling was restricted to blood, and TCR repertoires in tissue are likely to differ from TCR repertoires in blood. Higher generation probabilities were observed for clonotypes shared by all four sorted-subset donors than for non-shared clonotypes. The genetic and exposure-history diversity represented was limited by the small number of donors. Sharing across a few donors was observed for around 5% of naive CD4, 3% to 3.5% of naive CD8, roughly 2.3% of memory CD4, and around 0.4% of memory CD8 clonotypes. Larger estimated clonotype richness was generally found for naive subsets than for memory subsets. Pairwise subsampling indicated that sequencing depth was expected to affect the degree of clonotype sharing among donors.

Using the deep immunoSEQ assay, multiplex PCR amplified TCR CDR3 regions from genomic DNA. Extracted genomic DNA from each cell subset was distributed evenly across all wells of several immunoSEQ 96-well plates, and each plate was treated as a replicate. For sorted subsets, approximately 200 ng of genomic DNA, equivalent to roughly 33,000 T cell genomes, went into each replicate PCR. Purified libraries were quantified with a Qubit 3.0 fluorometer, sized on a Bioanalyzer 2100, and re-quantified with the KAPA Library Quantification kit. A separate single-read 150-cycle Illumina NextSeq 550 flow cell was used to sequence each immunoSEQ 96-well plate. The authors processed their data as follows. Because the immunoSEQ output included only junctional sequences and no quality scores, the filtering could not be the same as the filtering used for full-length reads. Sequences were annotated with PyIR, a Python wrapper for IgBLAST v1.9, and V/J genes and CDR3 were assigned using IMGT germline references. Reads were removed for weak V/J assignments (E-value above 1e-6), missing CDR3, stop codons, out-of-frame junctions, or ambiguous translated residues. V3J clonotypes were defined as sequences sharing the same inferred V gene, J gene, and CDR3 amino acid sequence. Percentage overlap between repertoires was computed as shared unique clonotypes divided by the size of the smaller repertoire. Repertoire richness was assessed with RTK rarefaction, the Chao1 estimator, and Recon v2.1 estimates of unobserved clonotypes. Generation probabilities for all TCRbeta clonotypes obtained by the gDNA method from a few donors were computed using OLGA. TCRdb holds this immuneACCESS table with in-frame rearrangements only. Some clones are missing; in checked studies, unresolved V genes explain under half, and the rest has no known cause. That table furnishes V, J and clone size, whereas the DNA furnished D and trimming. This sample lists roughly 1.4 million clones; 98% were detected once. The ten largest make up 0.36% of the sample.

CDR1 SGHNT and CDR2 YYREEE are derived from the germline V gene (reference sequence). Measured from the cysteine to the phenylalanine, the CDR3 is 19 residues long. Only CDR3 DNA is held: 57 bases, read in frame from base 1. V lost 1 base and J lost 7 bases, and the count of bases not matched to a germline gene is 15. For this clone: Its target antigen remains unknown. The record has no base qualities; no much larger clone is one base away.

Healthy HIV-negative adults with no recently reported acute infections or vaccinations were included as donors. Every donor was a Caucasian adult living in Nashville, Tennessee, USA. CD4+ T cells were enriched by magnetic negative selection; naive cells were then positively selected on CD45RA, and the negative fraction formed the memory subset. Blood was collected by leukapheresis, and PBMCs were isolated by Ficoll-Histopaque density gradient centrifugation and then cryopreserved in liquid nitrogen vapor phase. Purity and quantity of every magnetically sorted T cell population were checked by analytical flow cytometry. Genomic DNA was isolated from every sorted fraction and measured by UV absorbance on a Nanodrop 2000c.

The chain employs TRBV5-4 and TRBJ2-5, with 14 bases aligning to TRBD2. Material for sequencing was naive CD4+ T cells sorted from blood. This specimen's cell subset or site label, per the study, means: CD45RA+ positively selected. The clonotype was recovered from a man aged 25-45 years in good health. The DNA reads as follows: TGTGCCAGCAGCTTGCTAGGGACTAGCGGGAGAGTCAACGCAGGGACCCAGTACTTC. Its translation reads: CASSLLGTSGRVNAGTQYF.